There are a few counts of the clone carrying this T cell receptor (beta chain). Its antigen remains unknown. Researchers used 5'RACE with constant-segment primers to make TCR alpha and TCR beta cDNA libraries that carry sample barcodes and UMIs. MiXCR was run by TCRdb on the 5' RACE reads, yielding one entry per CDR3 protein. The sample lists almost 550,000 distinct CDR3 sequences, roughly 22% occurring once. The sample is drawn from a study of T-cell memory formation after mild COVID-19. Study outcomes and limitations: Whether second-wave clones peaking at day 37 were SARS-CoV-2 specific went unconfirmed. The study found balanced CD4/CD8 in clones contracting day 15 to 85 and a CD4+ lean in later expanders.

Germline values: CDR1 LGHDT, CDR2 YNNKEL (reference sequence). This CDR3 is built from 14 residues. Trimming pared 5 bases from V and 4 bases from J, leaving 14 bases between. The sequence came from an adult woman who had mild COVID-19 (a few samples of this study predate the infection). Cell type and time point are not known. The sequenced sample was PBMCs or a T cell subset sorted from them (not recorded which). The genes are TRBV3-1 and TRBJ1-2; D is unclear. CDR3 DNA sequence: TGTGCCAGCAGCACGGACGGATTGGGCTATGGCTACACCTTC. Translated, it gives CASSTDGLGYGYTF. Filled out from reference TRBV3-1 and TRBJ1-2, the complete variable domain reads DTAVSQTPKYLVTQMGNDKSIKCEQNLGHDTMYWYKQDSKKFLKIMFSYNNKELIINETVPNRFSPKSPDKAHLNLHINSLELGDSAVYFCASSTDGLGYGYTFGSGTRLTVV.